The clone carrying this T cell receptor (beta chain) was seen only a few times. Antigen unknown. This specimen belongs to a study of T-cell reconstitution after alpha-beta-depleted transplantation in children. Notes on the study in general: The main origin of T-cell counts and diversity one year after transplant was newly produced T cells. The study reportedly traced alpha-beta T cells about two months after transplant to several hundred expanded graft clones. Some patients showed high day-60 TCRbeta diversity, which derived from surviving recipient T cells and thymic progenitors.

As it was prepared, the TCRbeta library received unique molecular identifiers. TCRdb processed the PCR reads anew with MiXCR; each CDR3 protein has one entry. The table lists a few hundred thousand distinct CDR3 sequences, around 27% of them singletons. The source of this sequence is a boy younger than two with Wiskott-Aldrich syndrome, due to receive a stem cell transplant. The sequencing used PBMCs, collected before TCRalphabeta/CD19-depleted stem cell transplant.

The CDR3 coding sequence is TGTGCCAGCAGCCCCCTTACTAGAACCACAGATACGCAGTATTTT. Its translation: CASSPLTRTTDTQYF. The chain joins TRBV11-2 to TRBJ2-3, with TRBD2 as a possible D gene (5 bases). Trimming took off 5 bases at V and 2 bases at J, with 14 bases between the two ends. The CDR3 spans 15 residues. Germline V gives CDR1 SGHAT, CDR2 FQNNGV.